Listed here are 32 T cell receptor beta chains from one sample, sequenced in a study of beta chain features in type 1 diabetes (dated by TCRdb to 2016 to 2018). Library creation used the immunoSEQ multiplex PCR assay. The High Capacity cDNA Reverse Transcription Kit was used to reverse transcribe all of the isolated RNA, meaning that expressed TCRB transcripts were what got sequenced. What TCRdb holds here is the immuneACCESS table cut down to in-frame rearrangements. Part of the clones is not present; checked against another copy, under half of the missing clones reflect an unresolved V gene, and the others are unexplained. The sample table shows over 600,000 clones, and around 12% are seen once. Over 0.1% of the sample rests with the top ten. What the research found in general, with its limitations: Type 1 diabetes patients showed a moderate but significant shortening of TCRB CDR3 length in all four CD4+ subsets.

For these TCRs, the target antigens are not known. The source material was naive CD4+ T cells from blood. This specimen's cell subset or site label, interpreted: true naive CD4+ T cells. These receptors all stem from a man aged 30 to 45 with type 1 diabetes.

The sample holds a few counts of this clone. The CDR3 loop reads CASSADRTVGETQYF. CDR3 nucleotide sequence: TGTGCCAGCAGCGCCGATAGGACCGTTGGAGAGACCCAGTACTTC. The rearrangement joins TRBV21-1 to TRBJ2-5. TRBV21-1 is annotated as a pseudogene. CDR3 length equals 15 residues.

This clone came up a few times. This chain links TRBV29-1 with TRBJ2-2; D is undetermined. With 4 bases removed from V and 2 bases from J, the gap between germline ends came to 5 bases. This CDR3 region has 12 residues. The germline CDR1 and CDR2 sequences are SQVTM and ANQGSEA. This CDR3 reads CSVGRNTGELFF. In DNA, the CDR3 is TGCAGCGTTGGACGTAACACCGGGGAGCTGTTTTTT.

The chain is built from TRBV7-2 and TRBJ1-6; no definite D call. The germline V and J ends were trimmed by 4 bases and 2 bases, with 12 bases remaining between them. The CDR3 spans 16 residues. The V gene's germline CDR1 is SGHTA and CDR2 FQGNSA. CDR3 sequence (DNA): TGTGCCAGCAGCTCCAGGACCGGAGCCTATAATTCACCCCTCCACTTT. The encoded protein is CASSSRTGAYNSPLHF.

This clone was observed a handful of times. The chain combines TRBV28 with TRBJ2-1, with 7 bases lining up with TRBD1. CDR1 and CDR2 (germline): MDHEN, SYDVKM. The CDR3 runs to 14 residues. V lost 8 bases to trimming and J lost 0 bases; unmatched junction nucleotides: 4. CDR3: CASQGQDSYNEQFF. CDR3 bases: TGTGCCAGCCAAGGACAGGACTCCTACAATGAGCAGTTCTTC.

V is TRBV18 and J is TRBJ2-5; tentative D call: TRBD2 (6 bases). The CDR3 covers 14 residues. Trimming removed 8 bases from V and 1 base from J, with 14 bases in between. CDR1 is KGHSH, CDR2 LQKENI, per germline. Here the CDR3 reads CASTPLEGQETQYF. The CDR3 DNA sequence: TGTGCCAGCACCCCGCTGGAGGGCCAAGAGACCCAGTACTTC.

This clone was seen a handful of times. The rearrangement links TRBV19 to TRBJ1-1; D remains unclear. Germline CDR1 is LNHDA and CDR2 is SQIVND (reference sequence). Deletions cut 8 bases from V and 9 bases from J, with 16 bases between. The CDR3 loop spans 12 amino acids. In nucleotides, the CDR3 is TGTGCCAGTCGGGTCCCGGGAGGAAAAGCTTTCTTT. Its translation is CASRVPGGKAFF. Variable domain in full (rest from reference TRBV19 and TRBJ1-1): DGGITQSPKYLFRKEGQNVTLSCEQNLNHDAMYWYRQDPGQGLRLIYYSQIVNDFQKGDIAEGYSVSREKKESFPLTVTSAQKNPTAFYLCASRVPGGKAFFGQGTRLTVV.

This clone was seen a handful of times. The gene calls are TRBV6-1 and TRBJ1-2; 9 bases align to TRBD1. CDR3 length: 12 residues. CDR1 MNHNS and CDR2 SASEGT come from the germline V gene. J gave up 10 bases and V 4 bases, and 4 bases lay outside the gene matches. In DNA, the CDR3 is TGTGCCAGCAGTGCGACAGGGGGAAACTACACCTTC. This encodes CASSATGGNYTF.

There are a few counts of this clone. For the CDR3, the DNA is TGTGCCAGCAGCGGGACAGGGATCTACGAGCAGTACTTC. This translates into CASSGTGIYEQYF. The V call is TRBV25-1, the J call TRBJ2-7; 9 bases fit TRBD1. The CDR3 length is 13 residues. Unmatched junction bases numbered 3, after V lost 6 bases and J lost 3 bases. Germline CDR1 and CDR2: MGHDK and SYGVNS.

This clone was detected only a few times. The chain has TRBV20-1 and TRBJ2-7; D gene uncertain. The CDR3 length is 11 residues. Trimming pared 3 bases from V and 6 bases from J, leaving 9 bases between. CDR1 and CDR2 from the germline V gene are DFQATT and SNEGSKA (reference sequence). For the CDR3, the DNA is TGCAGTGCTAGTTGGGCAGCCGAGCAGTACTTC. Amino acids: CSASWAAEQYF.

The genes are TRBV30 and TRBJ1-6; a possible D gene is TRBD1 (5 bases). The CDR3 contains 12 residues. Germline CDR1 and CDR2: GTSNPN and SVGIG (reference sequence). V was shortened by 3 bases and J by 7 bases, with 7 bases between the two germline ends. CDR3 DNA: TGTGCCTGGAGCAGGGAAAATTCACCCCTCCACTTT. Protein: CAWSRENSPLHF.

This clone has just a few counts. DNA for the CDR3: TGTGCCAGCAGCCAATCGGAGGGGACCCAGTACTTC. Protein sequence: CASSQSEGTQYF. The rearrangement links TRBV4-2 to TRBJ2-5; D is possibly TRBD2 (6 bases). V lost 2 bases, J lost 7 bases, and 8 bases lay in between. CDR3 length equals 12 residues. In germline, CDR1 is LGHNA, CDR2 YNFKEQ.

This clone was counted a few times. The chain is built from TRBV7-8 and TRBJ2-5; 7 bases align to TRBD2. CDR1 and CDR2 (germline): SGHVS, FQNEAQ. The V and J ends lost 5 bases and 4 bases, in that order; junction bases with no gene match: 10. The CDR3 sequence is 15 residues long. The CDR3 DNA reads TGTGCCAGCAGCCCCCTAAGAGGGGAGGGAGAGACCCAGTACTTC. Protein sequence: CASSPLRGEGETQYF.

The chain is built from TRBV28 and TRBJ1-6; TRBD1 aligns across 8 bases. CDR3 length: 13 amino acids. After removal of 5 bases from V and 11 bases from J, the junction contained 5 bases not matched to a gene. Germline CDR1 MDHEN, CDR2 SYDVKM. As DNA, the CDR3 is TGTGCCAGCAGTGTAGCAGGGGGCACACCCCTCCACTTT. It translates to CASSVAGGTPLHF.

The V call is TRBV30, the J call TRBJ2-5, with D possibly matching TRBD1 (5 bases). Germline V gene data show CDR1 as GTSNPN and CDR2 as SVGIG (reference sequence). The CDR3 is made up of 14 amino acids. V was trimmed by 7 bases and J by 5 bases, leaving 20 bases between them. Written as DNA, the CDR3 is TGTGCCTCCCCATTAGACAGTACGGTGGAGACCCAGTACTTC. Residues: CASPLDSTVETQYF. Full variable domain (remainder filled in from reference TRBV30 and TRBJ2-5): SQTIHQWPATLVQPVGSPLSLECTVEGTSNPNLYWYRQAAGRGLQLLFYSVGIGQISSEVPQNLSASRPQDRQFILSSKKLLLSDSGFYLCASPLDSTVETQYFGPGTRLLVL.

The genes are TRBV27 and TRBJ2-7; 7 bases map to TRBD1. CDR3 length: 16 residues. CDR1 MNHEY and CDR2 SMNVEV come from the germline V gene (reference sequence). Trimming cost V 3 bases and J 6 bases; bases outside gene matches: 14. The CDR3 region is CASSLDGTVGSREQYF. CDR3 coding DNA: TGTGCCAGCAGTTTGGATGGGACAGTAGGAAGTCGCGAGCAGTACTTC.

The CDR3 DNA reads TGTGCCAGCAGCGTGGGGCCAGGGGGATACAATGAGCAGTTCTTC. Protein: CASSVGPGGYNEQFF. The chain is built from TRBV9 and TRBJ2-1; 7 nucleotides match TRBD1. This CDR3 contains 15 residues. The germline V gene encodes CDR1 SGDLS and CDR2 YYNGEE. Germline trimming cut 2 bases from V and 4 bases from J; bases unmatched to any gene: 6.

Of note for this clone: Other DNA variants within this sample encode the same CDR3. This chain joins TRBV5-4 and TRBJ2-7, with TRBD1 identical over 7 bases. This CDR3 contains 14 residues. V shed 4 bases and J 3 bases; nucleotides not matched to a gene: 7. CDR1 SGHNT and CDR2 YYREEE come from the germline V gene (reference sequence). CDR3 residues: CASSPRQGNYEQYF. The CDR3 DNA is TGTGCCAGCAGCCCAAGACAGGGAAACTACGAGCAGTACTTC.

This sequence joins TRBV5-1 and TRBJ2-7, with D possibly being TRBD1 or TRBD2 (5 bases each). Deletions cut 6 bases from V and 1 base from J, with 11 bases between. Germline V gene sequence: CDR1 SGHRS, CDR2 YFSETQ. The CDR3 runs 13 residues. In DNA, the CDR3 is TGCGCCAGCACCACCGGGGCTTCCTACGAGCAGTACTTC. This translates into CASTTGASYEQYF. Filled out from reference TRBV5-1 and TRBJ2-7, the complete variable domain reads KAGVTQTPRYLIKTRGQQVTLSCSPISGHRSVSWYQQTPGQGLQFLFEYFSETQRNKGNFPGRFSGRQFSNSRSEMNVSTLELGDSALYLCASTTGASYEQYFGPGTRLTVT.

The chain is built from TRBV6-1 and TRBJ1-6; D might be TRBD1 (6 bases). Trimming removed 4 bases at V and 7 bases at J, with 11 bases between. CDR1 is MNHNS and CDR2 is SASEGT in the germline V gene. The CDR3 consists of 14 residues. The CDR3 DNA follows: TGTGCCAGCAGTGCAATCGACAGGAATTCACCCCTCCACTTT. It yields the protein CASSAIDRNSPLHF.

V and J are TRBV5-4 and TRBJ2-2; 9 bases agree with TRBD1. The length of the CDR3 is 15 residues. After removal of 4 bases from V and 6 bases from J, the junction contained 7 bases not matched to a gene. Germline CDR1 reads SGHNT; CDR2 reads YYREEE (reference sequence). CDR3: CASSREQGASGELFF. The CDR3 DNA reads as TGTGCCAGCAGCCGAGAACAGGGGGCCTCCGGGGAGCTGTTTTTT.

This clone was observed a few times. This rearrangement joins TRBV5-1 to TRBJ2-2, with unresolved D. CDR1 is SGHRS and CDR2 is YFSETQ in the germline V gene. V was pared by 2 bases and J by 3 bases, with 5 bases between. The CDR3 is 13 amino acids. In DNA, the CDR3 is TGCGCCAGCAGCTTAGAGGACACCGGGGAGCTGTTTTTT. Translation gives CASSLEDTGELFF.

This clone was counted a few times. The chain has TRBV7-2 and TRBJ2-1; D might be TRBD1 or TRBD2, each matching 5 bases. With 2 bases removed from V and 4 bases from J, the gap between germline ends came to 18 bases. From germline, CDR1 is SGHTA and CDR2 FQGNSA. The CDR3 is 17 amino acids. The CDR3, as DNA: TGTGCCAGCAGCTTACGCCAGAGCGGTGGGGCGTACAATGAGCAGTTCTTC. It yields the protein CASSLRQSGGAYNEQFF.

The rearrangement joins TRBV27 to TRBJ2-1; D is unclear. Germline CDR1 reads MNHEY; CDR2 reads SMNVEV (reference sequence). V was trimmed by 6 bases and J by 5 bases, leaving 11 bases between them. The CDR3 is made up of 13 amino acids. The CDR3 bases are TGTGCCAGCAGCTTCCGATGGGACAATGAGCAGTTCTTC. Protein: CASSFRWDNEQFF.

The chain recombines TRBV5-4 with TRBJ1-3; D gene ambiguous. Germline V gene data show CDR1 as SGHNT and CDR2 as YYREEE (reference sequence). V was shortened by 0 bases and J by 3 bases, with 10 bases between the two germline ends. The CDR3 length is 15 residues. The CDR3: CASSLEGRSGNTIYF. The CDR3 coding sequence is TGTGCCAGCAGCTTGGAAGGGAGGAGTGGAAACACCATATATTTT.

V and J are TRBV2 and TRBJ1-1; TRBD1 is a possible D gene (5 bases). Germline CDR1 SNHLY, CDR2 FYNNEI. The germline V and J ends were trimmed by 8 bases and 1 base, with 14 bases remaining between them. There are 14 residues in the CDR3. This CDR3 reads CASPKVDKNTEAFF. The CDR3 region has the DNA TGTGCCAGCCCTAAAGTGGACAAGAACACTGAAGCTTTCTTT.

The V and J genes are TRBV29-1 and TRBJ1-1, with D perhaps matching TRBD1 (5 bases). Germline V lookup: CDR1 SQVTM, CDR2 ANQGSEA. V lost 7 bases, J lost 7 bases, and 10 bases lay in between. There are 10 residues in the CDR3. CDR3 amino acids: CSGGTVEAFF. The CDR3 DNA sequence: TGCAGCGGTGGGACGGTTGAAGCTTTCTTT.

This clone was counted only a few times. The chain employs TRBV14 and TRBJ1-2, with D unresolved. Trimming pared 1 base from V and 7 bases from J, leaving 10 bases between. CDR3 length: 13 residues. Germline V lookup: CDR1 SGHDN, CDR2 FVKESK. The CDR3 sequence: CASSQGPSIGYTF. The CDR3 nucleotides read TGTGCCAGCAGCCAAGGACCGTCGATTGGCTACACCTTC. Complete variable domain (other parts from reference TRBV14 and TRBJ1-2): EAGVTQFPSHSVIEKGQTVTLRCDPISGHDNLYWYRRVMGKEIKFLLHFVKESKQDESGMPNNRFLAERTGGTYSTLKVQPAELEDSGVYFCASSQGPSIGYTFGSGTRLTVV.

In its sample, this clone was seen a few times. The rearrangement uses TRBV7-2 and TRBJ2-7; 7 nucleotides match TRBD1. In germline, CDR1 is SGHTA, CDR2 FQGNSA. The CDR3 has 14 amino acids. Unmatched junction bases numbered 3, after V lost 1 base and J lost 3 bases. Here the CDR3 reads CASSLEGANYEQYF. For the CDR3, the DNA is TGTGCCAGCAGCTTAGAGGGGGCGAACTACGAGCAGTACTTC.

Of note for this clone: The identical CDR3 is also encoded by other nucleotide sequences in the sample. The genes are TRBV9 and TRBJ2-7; 9 nucleotides agree with TRBD2. V lost 0 bases, J lost 0 bases, and 1 base stayed unmatched. The germline CDR1 and CDR2 sequences are SGDLS and YYNGEE. This CDR3 is built from 15 residues. The CDR3 loop reads CASSVGLADSYEQYF. The CDR3 bases are TGTGCCAGCAGCGTAGGACTAGCGGACTCCTACGAGCAGTACTTC.

J is TRBJ2-3 and V is TRBV5-6, with 7 bases fitting TRBD1. Germline V gene sequence: CDR1 SGHDT, CDR2 YYEEEE. The CDR3 is 17 amino acids. V was clipped by 3 bases and J by 3 bases; unmatched bases: 13. The CDR3 protein is CASSYRDGDSRTDTQYF. CDR3 nucleotides: TGTGCCAGCAGCTACAGAGACGGGGACAGCAGAACAGATACGCAGTATTTT.

This clone has only a few counts. Distinct nucleotide sequences in the sample also encode this CDR3. The chain couples TRBV7-3 to TRBJ2-2, with no clear D. V was pared by 4 bases and J by 0 bases, with 3 bases between. CDR3 length equals 13 residues. Germline V gene data show CDR1 as SGHTA and CDR2 as FQGTGA. CDR3 coding DNA: TGTGCCAGCAGCTCCTCGAACACCGGGGAGCTGTTTTTT. Translation: CASSSSNTGELFF. The variable domain in full, completed from reference TRBV7-3 and TRBJ2-2, reads GAGVSQTPSNKVTEKGKYVELRCDPISGHTALYWYRQSLGQGPEFLIYFQGTGAADDSGLPNDRFFAVRPEGSVSTLKIQRTERGDSAVYLCASSSSNTGELFFGEGSRLTVL.

This clone has just a few counts. Other DNA sequences in this specimen translate into the identical CDR3. The J gene is TRBJ1-2, the V gene TRBV18, with 10 bases that match TRBD1. CDR1 and CDR2 (germline): KGHSH, LQKENI. The CDR3 extends over 15 amino acids. V lost 3 bases, J lost 4 bases, and 5 bases stayed unmatched. The CDR3 coding sequence is TGTGCCAGCTCACCCCGGGACAGGGGAGGCTATGGCTACACCTTC. This translates into CASSPRDRGGYGYTF.